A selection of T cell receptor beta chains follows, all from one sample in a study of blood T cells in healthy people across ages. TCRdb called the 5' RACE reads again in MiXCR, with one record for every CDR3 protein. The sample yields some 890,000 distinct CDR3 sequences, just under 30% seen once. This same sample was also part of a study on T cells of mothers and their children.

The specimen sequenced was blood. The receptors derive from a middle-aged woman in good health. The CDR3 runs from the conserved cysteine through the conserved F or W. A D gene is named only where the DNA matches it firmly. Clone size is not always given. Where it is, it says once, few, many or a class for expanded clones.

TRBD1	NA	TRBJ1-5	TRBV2	CASGRDSQNQPQHF	TGTGCCAGCGGACGGGACAGCCAGAATCAGCCCCAGCATTTT
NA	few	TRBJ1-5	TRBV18	CASSPDSYSNQPQHF	TGTGCCAGCTCACCGGACAGTTATAGCAATCAGCCCCAGCATTTT
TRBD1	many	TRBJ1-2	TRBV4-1	CASSRQGLMDYGYTF	TGCGCCAGCAGTCGACAGGGGCTGATGGACTATGGCTACACCTTC
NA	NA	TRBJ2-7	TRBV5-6	CASSFVGNSYEQYF	TGTGCCAGCAGCTTCGTGGGGAACTCCTACGAGCAGTACTTC
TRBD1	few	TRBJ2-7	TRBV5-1	CASSHRGGPSYEQYF	TGCGCCAGCAGCCACAGGGGCGGGCCGTCCTACGAGCAGTACTTC
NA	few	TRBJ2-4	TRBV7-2	CASSPQGSGAKNIQYF	TGTGCCAGCAGTCCACAGGGTTCAGGAGCCAAAAACATTCAGTACTTC
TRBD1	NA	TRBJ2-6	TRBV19	CASSMGRGSSGANVLTF	TGTGCCAGTAGTATGGGCAGGGGGTCATCTGGGGCCAACGTCCTGACTTTC
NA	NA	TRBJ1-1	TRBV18	CASSPNKNTEAFF	TGTGCCAGCTCACCCAACAAGAACACTGAAGCTTTCTTT
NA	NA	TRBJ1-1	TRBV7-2	CACSLKAQNTEAFF	TGTGCCTGCAGCTTAAAGGCACAGAACACTGAAGCTTTCTTT
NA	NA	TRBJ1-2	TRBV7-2	CASSLGFNGYTF	TGTGCCAGCAGCTTAGGGTTTAATGGCTACACCTTC
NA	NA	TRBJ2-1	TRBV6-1	CASSEVLGVGEQFF	TGTGCCAGCAGTGAAGTTCTGGGGGTAGGAGAGCAGTTCTTC
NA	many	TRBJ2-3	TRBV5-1	CASSLEAGARPTDTQYF	TGCGCCAGCAGCTTGGAGGCGGGCGCCAGGCCCACAGATACGCAGTATTTT
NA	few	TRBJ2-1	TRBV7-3	CASSLVAIADNYNEQFF	TGTGCCAGCAGCTTAGTAGCTATAGCGGATAACTACAATGAGCAGTTCTTC
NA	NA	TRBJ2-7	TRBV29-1	CSVEDHTSYEQYF	TGCAGCGTTGAAGATCACACGTCCTACGAGCAGTACTTC